These 5 T cell receptor beta chains were sequenced from one sample in a study of cytomegalovirus exposure and HLA in healthy donors. 60 Vbeta and 13 Jbeta primers were used in PCR. Method: immunoSEQ multiplex PCR; TCRdb's copy keeps in-frame clones and lacks some. The sample holds approximately 97,000 clones, over 60% seen once. The specimen sequenced was PBMCs. Receptors originate from a male donor in good health and CMV-seropositive.

CDR3 in amino acids: CASSGGGSQPQHF. The CDR3 nucleotides are TGTGCCAGCAGTGGGGGGGGTAGTCAGCCCCAGCATTTT. V usage is TRBV25-1 and J usage is TRBJ1-5; perhaps TRBD1 as D (5 bases). CDR3 size: 13 residues. Germline V lookup: CDR1 MGHDK, CDR2 SYGVNS. Between the trimmed V and J ends, which lost 4 bases and 6 bases, there was a span of 10 bases. Full variable domain (missing parts from reference TRBV25-1 and TRBJ1-5): EADIYQTPRYLVIGTGKKITLECSQTMGHDKMYWYQQDPGMELHLIHYSYGVNSTEKGDLSSESTVSRIRTEHFPLTLESARPSHTSQYLCASSGGGSQPQHFGDGTRLSIL.

The CDR3 sequence is CASSVDSGGPTDTQYF. The CDR3 coding sequence is TGTGCCAGCAGCGTAGATAGCGGGGGACCCACAGATACGCAGTATTTT. The V and J genes are TRBV9 and TRBJ2-3; TRBD2 aligns across 9 bases. V dropped 0 bases and J dropped 2; count of bases not matched to a gene: 4. Germline lookup yields CDR1 SGDLS and CDR2 YYNGEE. This CDR3 contains 16 residues.

CDR3 nucleotide sequence: TGTGCCTGGAGAGGGACAGGGATAAACACCATATATTTT. Translating gives CAWRGTGINTIYF. The rearrangement joins TRBV30 to TRBJ1-3; TRBD1 aligns across 9 bases. Trimming removed 3 bases from V and 6 bases from J; junction bases left unmatched: 3. Per the germline V gene, CDR1 is GTSNPN and CDR2 is SVGIG (reference sequence). There are 13 residues in the CDR3.

This chain links TRBV9 with TRBJ2-3, with 9 nucleotides matching TRBD2. Germline V gives CDR1 SGDLS, CDR2 YYNGEE. The CDR3 has 16 amino acids. V was pared by 0 bases and J by 1 base, with 3 bases of the junction left unmatched. CDR3 nucleotides: TGTGCCAGCAGCGTAGATGAGCGGGGGGGCACAGATACGCAGTATTTT. The encoded protein is CASSVDERGGTDTQYF.

The chain couples TRBV10-3 to TRBJ2-7; TRBD1 aligns across 9 bases. This CDR3 comprises 14 residues. In germline, CDR1 is ENHRY, CDR2 SYGVKD. After removal of 6 bases from V and 5 bases from J, the junction contained 8 bases not matched to a gene. Here the CDR3 reads CAISSGTGRDEQYF. In DNA, the CDR3 is TGTGCCATCAGCTCCGGGACAGGGAGGGACGAGCAGTACTTC.